This TCR beta chain was documented in a study of Tregs in tolerant kidney transplant recipients (dated by TCRdb to about 2019). With regard to the full study: TCRbeta sequencing was used in the study to identify donor-specific regulatory T cells before combined kidney and bone marrow transplantation, and the identified cells were then tracked after transplant. Several methods of expanding Tregs specific for an allogeneic donor were compared by TCRbeta repertoire sequencing in a few healthy controls.

For TCRbeta CDR3 sequencing, genomic DNA from the sorted cells was extracted using the QIAGEN DNeasy Blood and Tissue Kit. High-throughput TCRbeta CDR3 sequencing was carried out commercially through immunoSEQ, with PCR amplification with bias correction and internal controls included. As for how the authors treated the data: Unique productive TCRbeta sequences were defined by CDR3 nucleotide sequence where primers matched, and otherwise by CDR3 amino acid sequence together with Vbeta and Jbeta genes. To correct for sorting error, sequences found in more than one sorted population at a frequency ratio of 2:1 or less were discarded, and the remaining shared sequences were assigned to the population with the higher frequency. A sequence was defined as donor-reactive if the sequence was expanded at least 5-fold in CFSE-low cells compared with unstimulated cells and had a frequency of at least 0.01% in CFSE-low cells. Repertoire divergence was quantified by Jensen-Shannon divergence calculated from the top 100 TCRbeta sequences ranked by frequency. For samples with multiple sequencing runs, sorting error was corrected separately for each run before the runs were pooled. Here the immuneACCESS table is served through TCRdb, limited to in-frame sequences with V and J called. Missing clones are a known gap in these copies; in checked studies unresolved V genes cover under half, and the rest lacks a known reason. The V and J calls and clone size were taken over from that table, and D and trimming were inferred from the DNA. For this sample the table gives some 110,000 clones, of which about 91% were detected only once. The ten largest account for approximately 0.6% of the sample.

Thawed PBMCs were FACS-sorted into unstimulated Tregs (CD4+CD25+CD127-), CD4+ non-Tregs (CD4+CD25-), CD4 cells and CD8 cells. Blood from healthy controls was obtained either as purchased buffy coats or from healthy volunteers. Healthy control blood was processed to PBMCs by Ficoll density gradient and cryopreserved, and patient PBMCs were collected before and after transplant. The CDR3, cysteine through phenylalanine, is 12 amino acids long. Only CDR3 DNA remains: 36 bases, in frame from the first base. V is clipped by 3 bases and J by 4 bases, and the sequence between their germline boundaries is 5 bases long. The CDR1 and CDR2 encoded by the germline V gene are SGHDN and FVKESK. Broad study findings and their caveats: Because only a small number of patients were included, the study had limitations, and the results will need to be validated in larger populations as well as under other immunosuppression protocols. Biological reproducibility was not directly assessed, although technical replication error appeared to be minimal. Expanding Tregs with activated donor B cells appeared to identify the most biologically relevant and donor-specific TCRbeta repertoire.

In the case of this clone: There is no known antigen for this receptor. Qualities for individual bases were not recorded, and no much larger clone is one base off.

The sequence came from a human donor in good health. Input material: CD4+ T cells from blood. Recombination joined TRBV14 with TRBJ2-3; the D gene assignment is ambiguous. The sequenced DNA: TGTGCCAGCAGCCAGAGGTCAGATACGCAGTATTTT. It codes for CASSQRSDTQYF.